Listed below are T cell receptor beta chains from one sample, sequenced in a study of cytotoxic CD8 clonotypes in ibrutinib-treated CLL. Using immunoSEQ multiplex PCR, the repertoire was profiled, and TCRdb retains in-frame clones only, with some absent. Of tens of thousands of clones listed, 65% to 70% are singletons. Sequenced material: PBMCs, taken at disease progression, from a patient treated with ibrutinib. Receptors were obtained from a human donor with chronic lymphocytic leukemia. Both conserved end residues are part of each CDR3. The D gene is left open where the match is weak. Clone sizes are given selectively: once, few, many, or a class where the clone is expanded.

V: TRBV29-1
D: .
J: TRBJ1-2
size: .
DNA: TGCAGCGTTAATCCCCGGGACGAGTATGGCTACACCTTC
CDR3: CSVNPRDEYGYTF

V: TRBV5-6
D: .
J: TRBJ2-2
size: few
DNA: TGTGCCAGCAGCGCCCTGACAGAAATGAACACCGGGGAGCTGTTTTTT
CDR3: CASSALTEMNTGELFF

V: TRBV30
D: .
J: TRBJ2-5
size: .
DNA: TGTGCCTGGAGTTACGGGTGGGGCGAGGAGACCCAGTACTTC
CDR3: CAWSYGWGEETQYF

V: TRBV5-1
D: .
J: TRBJ2-7
size: once
DNA: TGCGCCAGCAGCTTAAGCGGGCCCGTCTACGAGCAGTACTTC
CDR3: CASSLSGPVYEQYF

V: TRBV7-9
D: .
J: TRBJ1-1
size: few
DNA: TGTGCCAGCAGCTTAGGGGCCAAACTGAACACTGAAGCTTTCTTT
CDR3: CASSLGAKLNTEAFF

V: TRBV5-4
D: .
J: TRBJ2-7
size: .
DNA: TGTGCCAGCAGCTATTCCGGGTCAACCTACGAGCAGTACTTC
CDR3: CASSYSGSTYEQYF

V: TRBV11-2
D: .
J: TRBJ2-5
size: few
DNA: TGTGCCAGCAGCCACCAAGAGACCCAGTACTTC
CDR3: CASSHQETQYF

V: TRBV6-5
D: TRBD1
J: TRBJ1-5
size: .
DNA: TGTGCCAGCAGTTACTCTGACAGGGGCAATCAGCCCCAGCATTTT
CDR3: CASSYSDRGNQPQHF

V: TRBV27
D: TRBD1
J: TRBJ2-1
size: .
DNA: TGTGCCAGCAGACCCCCAGGGGGCGGTGAGCAGTTCTTC
CDR3: CASRPPGGGEQFF

V: TRBV7-9
D: TRBD2
J: TRBJ2-7
size: .
DNA: TGTGCCAGCAGCTTAGAAGGCGGGGGGGCCACGTCCTACGAGCAGTACTTC
CDR3: CASSLEGGGATSYEQYF

V: TRBV11-1
D: .
J: TRBJ2-3
size: .
DNA: TGTGCCAGCAGCTTAGTCAGCCTCAGCACAGATACGCAGTATTTT
CDR3: CASSLVSLSTDTQYF